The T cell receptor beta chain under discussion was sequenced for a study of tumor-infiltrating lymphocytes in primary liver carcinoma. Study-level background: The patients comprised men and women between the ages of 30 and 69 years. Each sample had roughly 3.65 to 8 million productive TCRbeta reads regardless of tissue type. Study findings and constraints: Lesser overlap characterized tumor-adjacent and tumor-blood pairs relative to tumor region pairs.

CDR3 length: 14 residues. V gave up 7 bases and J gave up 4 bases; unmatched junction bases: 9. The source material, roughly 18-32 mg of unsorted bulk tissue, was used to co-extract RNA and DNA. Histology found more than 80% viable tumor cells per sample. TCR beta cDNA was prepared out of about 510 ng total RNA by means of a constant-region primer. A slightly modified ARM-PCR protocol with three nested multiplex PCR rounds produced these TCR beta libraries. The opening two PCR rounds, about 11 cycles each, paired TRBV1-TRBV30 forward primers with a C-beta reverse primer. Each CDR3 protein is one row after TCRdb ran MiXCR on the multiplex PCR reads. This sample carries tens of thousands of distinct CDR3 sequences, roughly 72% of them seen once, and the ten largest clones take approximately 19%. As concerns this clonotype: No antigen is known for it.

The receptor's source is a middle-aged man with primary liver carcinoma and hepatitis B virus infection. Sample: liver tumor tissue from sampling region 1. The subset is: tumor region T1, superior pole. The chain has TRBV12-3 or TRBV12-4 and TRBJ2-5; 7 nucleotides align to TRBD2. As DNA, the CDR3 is TGTGCCAGCATGGGAGGGTGGGGATTAGAGACCCAGTACTTC. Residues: CASMGGWGLETQYF.